The clone carrying this T cell receptor beta chain showed up just once. The target antigen is unknown. Germline CDR1 reads LGHNA; CDR2 reads YNFKEQ. V lost 2 bases, J lost 2 bases, and 9 bases lay in between. This CDR3 is built from 15 residues. The sample comes from a study of T cell responses to AZD1222 COVID-19 vaccine. Points from the study as a whole: Researchers report vaccine-associated CD4 TCRs spanning spike, with dominance at 160-218 and 743-854. The donors showed a predominance of white British ancestry and of females, with possible underestimation of clonal diversity. Compared with day 0, the breadth and depth of the Spike-specific TCR repertoire rose significantly after two doses of AZD1222.

The repertoire was sequenced with immunoSEQ multiplex PCR; TCRdb's copy has only in-frame clones and lacks some. The sample holds more than 250,000 clones, approximately 93% seen once. This chain links TRBV4-2 with TRBJ2-2; TRBD1 is a possible D gene (6 bases). This receptor was obtained from an adult in good health. The specimen comprised peripheral blood, sampled on day 0 of AZD1222 vaccination. The CDR3 loop is CASSQLQGNTGELFF. The CDR3 DNA reads TGTGCCAGCAGCCAATTACAGGGCAACACCGGGGAGCTGTTTTTT.